The 15 T cell receptor beta chains listed next were all sequenced from one sample in a study of glioma-infiltrating T cells. Using RNA template, CDR3s of TCR alpha and beta were amplified with iRepertoire arm-PCR. TCRdb fed the multiplex PCR reads into MiXCR, producing one record per CDR3 protein. This sample has around 93,000 distinct CDR3 sequences; approximately 39% occur once, and the top ten carry around two fifths. Sequenced input: glioma tissue, nonneoplastic brain tissue, or PBMCs (not recorded which). These receptors came from a human donor with low-grade glioma or glioblastoma, undergoing nonglioma brain surgery, or in good health (not recorded which).

Notes on this clonotype: This may arise from a read error, as a much more abundant clone is one base away. J is TRBJ1-2 and V is TRBV30; D possibly corresponds to TRBD1 (5 bases). The germline V gene encodes CDR1 GTSNPN and CDR2 SVGIG (reference sequence). With 3 bases removed from V and 7 bases from J, the gap between germline ends came to 15 bases. CDR3 length equals 13 residues. The chain's CDR3 is CAWREPGTCGYTF. The CDR3 region has the DNA TGTGCCTGGAGAGAACCCGGGACCTGTGGCTACACCTTC.

This chain connects TRBV7-9 to TRBJ2-1; D might be TRBD1 (6 bases). Trimming shortened V by 5 bases and J by 6 bases, and 20 bases separated the two germline ends. The CDR3 contains 16 residues. Germline V gene sequence: CDR1 SEHNR, CDR2 FQNEAQ (reference sequence). The CDR3 region is CASSLGMDSRGNEQFF. The CDR3 DNA is TGTGCCAGCAGCCTAGGTATGGACAGTCGGGGCAATGAGCAGTTCTTC.

This clonotype showed up many times. The rearrangement links TRBV2 to TRBJ1-2; 8 nucleotides match TRBD1. CDR3 length equals 13 residues. CDR1 SNHLY and CDR2 FYNNEI come from the germline V gene. Trimming cost V 7 bases and J 8 bases; bases outside gene matches: 9. CDR3 nucleotide sequence: TGTGCCAGCAATCAGCAGGGGGCTGGAGGCTACACCTTC. This codes for CASNQQGAGGYTF.

This clonotype was recorded at least ten times. The chain employs TRBV29-1 and TRBJ1-1; 9 positions match TRBD1. Germline V gives CDR1 SQVTM, CDR2 ANQGSEA. This CDR3 contains 14 residues. V was pared by 6 bases and J by 4 bases, with 9 bases of the junction left unmatched. The CDR3 bases are TGCAGCGTGAGGGGGACAGGGATAGGCACTGAAGCTTTCTTT. This codes for CSVRGTGIGTEAFF.

This clonotype was seen repeatedly, ten times or more. V gene TRBV5-1 combines with J gene TRBJ2-5, with TRBD2 identical over 11 bases. Per the germline V gene, CDR1 is SGHRS and CDR2 is YFSETQ. The junction had 6 bases not matched to a gene; V was cut back by 0 bases and J by 5 bases. This CDR3 is built from 16 residues. The CDR3 DNA follows: TGCGCCAGCAGCTTGGCTACTAGCGGGGGAACGGAGACCCAGTACTTC. Its translation: CASSLATSGGTETQYF.

The table lists this clonotype with many counts. The rearrangement links TRBV28 to TRBJ2-3; 8 nucleotides align to TRBD1. The CDR3 sequence is 15 residues long. Germline CDR1 and CDR2: MDHEN and SYDVKM. The ends lost 10 bases at V and 1 base at J; junction bases unmatched: 10. DNA of the CDR3: TGTGCCACTACCGCAGGGGGCGCGGGCACAGATACGCAGTATTTT. Translated: CATTAGGAGTDTQYF.

This clonotype came up many times. The genes are TRBV4-1 and TRBJ2-2; 10 positions match TRBD1. Trimming took 3 bases from V and 5 from J; bases not matched to a gene: 15. CDR1 is MGHRA and CDR2 is YSYEKL in the germline V gene. The CDR3 runs 19 residues. CDR3 protein: CASSHFPGQGTPGTGELFF. The CDR3 DNA sequence: TGCGCCAGCAGCCATTTTCCGGGACAGGGGACGCCGGGTACCGGGGAGCTGTTTTTT.

This clonotype was detected many times. This chain links TRBV19 with TRBJ1-1; tentatively, D is TRBD1 (6 bases). Germline lookup yields CDR1 LNHDA and CDR2 SQIVND (reference sequence). The CDR3 contains 14 residues. Deletions cut 9 bases from V and 1 base from J, with 15 bases between. The CDR3 spells CASRSRDKNTEAFF. CDR3 sequence (DNA): TGTGCCAGCCGGTCGCGGGACAAGAACACTGAAGCTTTCTTT. Full variable domain (missing parts from reference TRBV19 and TRBJ1-1): DGGITQSPKYLFRKEGQNVTLSCEQNLNHDAMYWYRQDPGQGLRLIYYSQIVNDFQKGDIAEGYSVSREKKESFPLTVTSAQKNPTAFYLCASRSRDKNTEAFFGQGTRLTVV.

This clonotype has at least ten counts. This chain uses TRBV19 with TRBJ2-5; possibly TRBD2 for D (6 bases). CDR1 is LNHDA, CDR2 SQIVND, per germline (reference sequence). This CDR3 has 17 residues. Trimming took off 3 bases at V and 2 bases at J, with 19 bases between the two ends. The CDR3 DNA reads as TGTGCCAGTAGTATTGACAGCGAAGGACTACAACAAGAGACCCAGTACTTC. Protein: CASSIDSEGLQQETQYF.

This clonotype was seen just once. V is TRBV6-9 and J is TRBJ2-2; 8 bases align to TRBD2. This CDR3 has 15 amino acids. The V and J ends lost 4 bases and 4 bases, in that order; junction bases with no gene match: 5. Per germline, CDR1 MNHGY and CDR2 SVAAGI. In DNA form, the CDR3 reads TGTGCCAGCAGTTTCCTCGGGAGGGGCACCGGGGAGCTGTTTTTT. Translated, it gives CASSFLGRGTGELFF.

As to this clonotype: Just one base apart from a much larger clone, this may be a read error. The chain combines TRBV7-9 with TRBJ2-5; D not certain. The CDR3 is 12 residues long. Germline loops: CDR1 SEHNR, CDR2 FQNEAQ (reference sequence). The CDR3, as DNA: TGTGCCAACAGCTTTGTGTCAGAGACCCAGTACTTC. This encodes CANSFVSETQYF.

This clonotype was detected ten times or more. This sequence joins TRBV2 and TRBJ1-2, with D possibly being TRBD1 (5 bases). CDR3 size: 13 residues. CDR1 and CDR2 from the germline V gene are SNHLY and FYNNEI. V was shortened by 6 bases and J by 6 bases, with 14 bases between the two germline ends. CDR3 sequence (DNA): TGTGCCAGCAGAGACGACCGCAGGGATGGCTACACCTTC. This translates into CASRDDRRDGYTF.

This clonotype was observed at least ten times. This chain links TRBV29-1 with TRBJ2-2; D possibly corresponds to TRBD1 (5 bases). The germline V and J ends were trimmed by 8 bases and 2 bases, with 9 bases remaining between them. The germline V gene has CDR1 SQVTM and CDR2 ANQGSEA. The CDR3 covers 12 residues. CDR3 sequence (DNA): TGCAGCATCACAGGAAACACCGGGGAGCTGTTTTTT. As protein: CSITGNTGELFF.

In the case of this clonotype: This clone may be a read error of a much larger clone one base away. The chain uses TRBV11-2 and TRBJ2-5; D might be TRBD1 (6 bases). The CDR3 loop spans 18 amino acids. Germline values: CDR1 SGHAT, CDR2 FQNNGV. CDR3 loop: CASSRRATGRGQPEAQYF. CDR3 sequence (DNA): TGTGCCAGCTCGAGACGGGCCACAGGAAGGGGACAACCAGAGGCCCAGTACTTC.

This clonotype was recorded at least ten times. The V gene is TRBV2, the J gene TRBJ2-3; a weak D match, TRBD2 (6 bases). CDR1 and CDR2 from the germline V gene are SNHLY and FYNNEI. This CDR3 has 14 residues. With 7 bases removed from V and 4 bases from J, the gap between germline ends came to 15 bases. The CDR3 DNA reads as TGTGCCAGCAACGACGGAGGGACTTCAGATACGCAGTATTTT. It translates to CASNDGGTSDTQYF. The entire variable domain, with the rest obtained from reference TRBV2 and TRBJ2-3, is as follows: EPEVTQTPSHQVTQMGQEVILRCVPISNHLYFYWYRQILGQKVEFLVSFYNNEISEKSEIFDDQFSVERPDGSNFTLKIRSTKLEDSAMYFCASNDGGTSDTQYFGPGTRLTVL.